The sample holds one count of the clone carrying this T cell receptor beta chain. Its antigen is unknown. The table came from immunoSEQ multiplex PCR; TCRdb's copy has only in-frame clones and leaves some out. This repertoire shows 40,000 to 65,000 clones, approximately 86% found once; its top ten account for less than 20%. CDR1 is LNHNV, CDR2 YYDKDF, per germline (reference sequence). V shed 1 base and J shed 8 bases, with 6 bases lying between them. This CDR3 contains 12 residues. These data originate in a study of T cells in localized non-small cell lung cancer. Regarding the study as a whole: Appearance in adjacent lung was seen for a median approximately 60 of the top 100 tumor clones. Higher adjacent-lung clonality was associated with shorter survival. Uninvolved adjacent lung had higher T cell clonality than tumor and all other tissues.

The starting material was PBMCs, obtained before any cancer treatment. The V call is TRBV15, the J call TRBJ2-4, with D perhaps TRBD2 (5 bases). This receptor was obtained from a female donor with stage II lung adenocarcinoma. The CDR3 sequence: CATSRAGYIQYF. The CDR3 region has the DNA TGTGCCACCAGCAGAGCGGGGTACATTCAGTACTTC.